The clone carrying this TCR beta chain was picked up many times. The antigen remains unidentified. Using its own MiXCR run on the 5' RACE reads, TCRdb lists one record per CDR3 protein. The profile covers 300,000 to 350,000 distinct CDR3 sequences, with 3% to 4.5% appearing a single time and 20% to 25% taken by the ten largest. This sample is part of a study of T cells after yellow fever vaccination. Study summary: Preparation of fractions with low cell numbers was performed using SMART-Seq v4 Ultra Low Input.

CDR1 SEHNR and CDR2 FQNEAQ come from the germline V gene (reference sequence). The CDR3 runs 14 residues. J lost 8 bases, V lost 4 bases, and 8 bases had no gene match. Regarding the study as a whole: After the booster, 96% of CD4 and approximately 90% of CD8 primary-response clones were re-detected. Relatively few clonotypes were ones that appeared in both CD4 and CD8 compartments.

The V gene is TRBV7-9, the J gene TRBJ2-1, with 7 bases aligning to TRBD2. This receptor was taken from a man aged 18 to 29 who received the YFV17D yellow fever vaccine. Sample: PBMCs, taken 5 days after the yellow fever booster vaccination. The CDR3 spells CASSYSGLGDEQFF. CDR3 DNA sequence: TGTGCCAGCAGCTATAGCGGGTTAGGGGATGAGCAGTTCTTC.